Listed below are T cell receptor beta chains from one sample, sequenced in a study of T cells after yellow fever vaccination. TCRdb itself ran the 5' RACE reads through MiXCR, one entry per CDR3 protein. The table lists hundreds of thousands of distinct CDR3 sequences, 11% of them singletons. This sample comprised PBMCs, obtained on the day of the first yellow fever vaccination. These receptors came from a man younger than 35 who received the YFV17D yellow fever vaccine. CDR3s include the opening cysteine and the closing phenylalanine or tryptophan. The D gene is left open where the match is weak. Clone size is given for some rows only: seen once, a few or many times, or a class if the clone is expanded.

clone_size d_call j_call v_call cdr3_nt cdr3_aa
once NA TRBJ1-1 TRBV4-3 TGCGCCAGCAGCCAAGATTTAGAGGCAGATGAAGCTTTCTTT CASSQDLEADEAFF
many NA TRBJ2-1 TRBV9 TGTGCCAGCAGCGGCTCCAATGAGCAGTTCTTC CASSGSNEQFF
few TRBD1 TRBJ2-7 TRBV20-1 TGCAGTGCTGGCCGGACAGGGACCTACGAGCAGTACTTC CSAGRTGTYEQYF
few TRBD2 TRBJ2-3 TRBV6-2/TRBV6-3 TGTGCCAGCAGACGGACTAGCGCCGGAGATACGCAGTATTTT CASRRTSAGDTQYF
NA TRBD1 TRBJ1-2 TRBV6-2/TRBV6-3 TGTGCCAGCAGCATTGGGACAGGGAGGATCTATGGCTACACCTTC CASSIGTGRIYGYTF
NA TRBD2 TRBJ2-5 TRBV3-1 TGTGCCAGCAGCTCAGGACTAGCGGGGACCCAAGAGACCCAGTACTTC CASSSGLAGTQETQYF
NA NA TRBJ2-1 TRBV5-1 TGCGCCAGCAGCGACAAAACAGACAGGCCCTTTTACAATGAGCAGTTCTTC CASSDKTDRPFYNEQFF
NA NA TRBJ1-5 TRBV7-2 TGTGCCAGCAGCTTGATGGGGCGCGGCAATCAGCCCCAGCATTTT CASSLMGRGNQPQHF
NA NA TRBJ2-4 TRBV2 TGTGCCAGCAGTGAAGCGCCCGTGCTAGCCAAAAACATTCAGTACTTC CASSEAPVLAKNIQYF
few TRBD2 TRBJ2-3 TRBV12-3/TRBV12-4 TGTGCCAGCAGTCCCTTACTAGCGGGGCCTGCAGATACGCAGTATTTT CASSPLLAGPADTQYF
NA NA TRBJ2-1 TRBV29-1 TGCAGCGTTTCGGTGGGGGTCGGCAATGAGCAGTTCTTC CSVSVGVGNEQFF
few NA TRBJ2-5 TRBV5-4 TGTGCCAGCAGCCCCCGTCAGCGACAAGAGACCCAGTACTTC CASSPRQRQETQYF
few NA TRBJ2-7 TRBV6-2/TRBV6-3 TGTGCCAGCAGTTACCCCCCCGCTGAGCAGTACTTC CASSYPPAEQYF
NA TRBD1 TRBJ2-7 TRBV20-1 TGCAGTGCGGTCGGACAGGGGCTTAGGGAGCAGTACTTC CSAVGQGLREQYF
NA TRBD1 TRBJ2-5 TRBV6-1 TGTGCCAGCATGGCGACAGGGTCGGAGACCCAGTACTTC CASMATGSETQYF
NA TRBD2 TRBJ2-3 TRBV25-1 TGTGCCAGCAGTGAGCTAAGCGGGACCACAGATACGCAGTATTTT CASSELSGTTDTQYF
NA TRBD1 TRBJ2-7 TRBV3-1 TGTGCCAGCAGCCAGACCGGGACAGGGGGCGGGCAGTACTTC CASSQTGTGGGQYF
few TRBD1 TRBJ1-1 TRBV5-4 TGTGCCAGCAGCTGGGGCGCAGGGGACAGGGCGAACACTGAAGCTTTCTTT CASSWGAGDRANTEAFF
few NA TRBJ2-6 TRBV6-2/TRBV6-3 TGTGCCAGCAGCAGGGGACGTGGGGCCAACGTCCTGACTTTC CASSRGRGANVLTF
few NA TRBJ1-6 TRBV7-9 TGTGCCAGCAGCTTGACAGGCGACGGTTCACCCCTCCACTTT CASSLTGDGSPLHF
NA TRBD1 TRBJ2-3 TRBV4-1 TGCGCCAGCAGCCGGGACAGAAGAAGCACAGATACGCAGTATTTT CASSRDRRSTDTQYF
many TRBD2 TRBJ2-5 TRBV5-4 TGTGCCAGCAGCCAGACTAGCGGGCCAGAGACCCAGTACTTC CASSQTSGPETQYF
many NA TRBJ2-2 TRBV11-1 TGTGCCAGCAGCTTCCTTGACACCGGGGAGCTGTTTTTT CASSFLDTGELFF
NA NA TRBJ1-5 TRBV12-3/TRBV12-4 TGTGCCAGCACGTCCGGAGACTATCAGCCCCAGCATTTT CASTSGDYQPQHF
NA NA TRBJ2-7 TRBV6-5 TGTGCCAGCAGTTACGGAAGGGGACCGTACGAGCAGTACTTC CASSYGRGPYEQYF
NA NA TRBJ2-5 TRBV10-2 TGCGCCAGCCGGGACCAAAAGCAAGAGACCCAGTACTTC CASRDQKQETQYF